Listed below are T cell receptor beta chains from one sample, sequenced in a study of shared clonotypes between healthy human individuals. Measured with immunoSEQ multiplex PCR; TCRdb has only the in-frame clones, and not every one. The sample includes more than 450,000 clones, about four fifths seen only once; the top ten take about an eighth. The sequenced sample was PBMCs. Receptor source: a woman aged 40 to 50 in good health. Some clones in this sample may be carry-over from other donors' samples. The CDR3 runs from the conserved cysteine through the conserved F or W. The D gene is left open where the match is weak. The size entry is marked missing in some rows and otherwise reads once, few, many or a size class.

D gene: .
CDR3 length: 13
V gene: TRBV28
clone size: .
J gene: TRBJ1-5
CDR3 DNA: TGTGCCAGCTCCCGGACAGTAAATCAGCCCCAGCATTTT
CDR3 protein: CASSRTVNQPQHF

D gene: TRBD1
CDR3 length: 15
V gene: TRBV18
clone size: .
J gene: TRBJ2-1
CDR3 DNA: TGTGCCAGCTCACCGACAGGGGAAGTCTACAATGAGCAGTTCTTC
CDR3 protein: CASSPTGEVYNEQFF

D gene: TRBD2
CDR3 length: 17
V gene: TRBV5-1
clone size: .
J gene: TRBJ2-1
CDR3 DNA: TGCGCCAGCAGCGACCAGCCTAGCGGAACGTCCTACAATGAGCAGTTCTTC
CDR3 protein: CASSDQPSGTSYNEQFF

D gene: TRBD1
CDR3 length: 13
V gene: TRBV10-3
clone size: .
J gene: TRBJ2-5
CDR3 DNA: TGTGCCATCAGAAGAAGACAGGGGGAGACCCAGTACTTC
CDR3 protein: CAIRRRQGETQYF

D gene: .
CDR3 length: 15
V gene: TRBV15
clone size: .
J gene: TRBJ1-1
CDR3 DNA: TGTGCCACCAGCAGAGAACTACAGCCGAACACTGAAGCTTTCTTT
CDR3 protein: CATSRELQPNTEAFF

D gene: .
CDR3 length: 15
V gene: TRBV7-9
clone size: .
J gene: TRBJ2-7
CDR3 DNA: TGTGCCAGCAGCTCCTGGACACCGGGATTCTACGAGCAGTACTTC
CDR3 protein: CASSSWTPGFYEQYF

D gene: TRBD2
CDR3 length: 15
V gene: TRBV5-4
clone size: .
J gene: TRBJ2-7
CDR3 DNA: TGTGCCAGCAGCTCTCGAGGCGGGAGGGCCAACGAGCAGTACTTC
CDR3 protein: CASSSRGGRANEQYF

D gene: .
CDR3 length: 14
V gene: TRBV5-1
clone size: few
J gene: TRBJ2-5
CDR3 DNA: TGCGCCAGCAGCTCGGACGGCCTGCAAGAGACCCAGTACTTC
CDR3 protein: CASSSDGLQETQYF

D gene: .
CDR3 length: 14
V gene: TRBV9
clone size: .
J gene: TRBJ1-1
CDR3 DNA: TGTGCCAGCAGCGTAGAGGGATTGGGCACTGAAGCTTTCTTT
CDR3 protein: CASSVEGLGTEAFF

D gene: TRBD1
CDR3 length: 12
V gene: TRBV19
clone size: few
J gene: TRBJ2-7
CDR3 DNA: TGTGCTACCGGGACAGGGGTCGACGAGCAGTACTTC
CDR3 protein: CATGTGVDEQYF

D gene: .
CDR3 length: 16
V gene: TRBV5-4
clone size: once
J gene: TRBJ2-1
CDR3 DNA: TGTGCCAGCAGCCCCCAGGGGGTGGGGGGTTACAATGAGCAGTTCTTC
CDR3 protein: CASSPQGVGGYNEQFF

D gene: TRBD1
CDR3 length: 15
V gene: TRBV18
clone size: .
J gene: TRBJ2-7
CDR3 DNA: TGTGCCAGCTCACCAGGACAGGGAAGAACCTACGAGCAGTACTTC
CDR3 protein: CASSPGQGRTYEQYF

D gene: .
CDR3 length: 14
V gene: TRBV18
clone size: many
J gene: TRBJ2-5
CDR3 DNA: TGTGCCAGCTCACTAGAGGACGCGCGGAAGACCCAGTACTTC
CDR3 protein: CASSLEDARKTQYF

D gene: .
CDR3 length: 17
V gene: TRBV6-4
clone size: .
J gene: TRBJ1-5
CDR3 DNA: TGTGCCAGCAGTGACGGGGAGATACCCTGGTGCAATCAGCCCCAGCATTTT
CDR3 protein: CASSDGEIPWCNQPQHF

D gene: .
CDR3 length: 16
V gene: TRBV5-8
clone size: .
J gene: TRBJ2-6
CDR3 DNA: TGTGCCAGCAGCCGGACGGTGAACTCTGGGGCCAACGTCCTGACTTTC
CDR3 protein: CASSRTVNSGANVLTF

D gene: .
CDR3 length: 19
V gene: TRBV19
clone size: once
J gene: TRBJ2-6
CDR3 DNA: TGTGCCAGTAGTATAGCCGCAGGAAGGACAGCCTCTGGGGCCAACGTCCTGACTTTC
CDR3 protein: CASSIAAGRTASGANVLTF

D gene: .
CDR3 length: 14
V gene: TRBV19
clone size: .
J gene: TRBJ1-2
CDR3 DNA: TGTGCCAGTAGTCCGCGGACAGAGAACTATGGCTACACCTTC
CDR3 protein: CASSPRTENYGYTF

D gene: TRBD2
CDR3 length: 15
V gene: TRBV4-1
clone size: .
J gene: TRBJ2-1
CDR3 DNA: TGCGCCAGCAGCCGAGGACTAGCGGAGAGCAATGAGCAGTTCTTC
CDR3 protein: CASSRGLAESNEQFF

D gene: TRBD1
CDR3 length: 14
V gene: TRBV6-6
clone size: .
J gene: TRBJ1-5
CDR3 DNA: TGTGCCAGCAGTTACCGGGACAGTTATCAGCCCCAGCATTTT
CDR3 protein: CASSYRDSYQPQHF

D gene: .
CDR3 length: 13
V gene: TRBV29-1
clone size: once
J gene: TRBJ2-6
CDR3 DNA: TGCAGCGTTGAGACGTCTGGGGCCAACGTCCTGACTTTC
CDR3 protein: CSVETSGANVLTF

D gene: .
CDR3 length: 16
V gene: TRBV7-2
clone size: once
J gene: TRBJ2-7
CDR3 DNA: TGTGCCAGCAGCTTAGGGGCAGGGCAATTCGCCTACGAGCAGTACTTC
CDR3 protein: CASSLGAGQFAYEQYF

D gene: .
CDR3 length: 13
V gene: TRBV9
clone size: .
J gene: TRBJ1-2
CDR3 DNA: TGTGCCAGCAGCGTAGAATTTAACTATGGCTACACCTTC
CDR3 protein: CASSVEFNYGYTF

D gene: .
CDR3 length: 13
V gene: TRBV11-2
clone size: once
J gene: TRBJ2-2
CDR3 DNA: TGTGCCAGCAGCCAAGACAGCACCGGGGAGCTGTTTTTT
CDR3 protein: CASSQDSTGELFF

D gene: .
CDR3 length: 15
V gene: TRBV27
clone size: .
J gene: TRBJ1-4
CDR3 DNA: TGTGCCAGCAGTCTACAGGGTTTAACTAATGAAAAACTGTTTTTT
CDR3 protein: CASSLQGLTNEKLFF

D gene: .
CDR3 length: 16
V gene: TRBV10-2
clone size: once
J gene: TRBJ1-3
CDR3 DNA: TGCGCCAGCAGTGATAACCGACGGGACTCTGGAAACACCATATATTTT
CDR3 protein: CASSDNRRDSGNTIYF

D gene: TRBD2
CDR3 length: 15
V gene: TRBV7-2
clone size: .
J gene: TRBJ2-5
CDR3 DNA: TGTGCCAGCAGGTCCCGACTAGCGGGAGTGGAGACCCAGTACTTC
CDR3 protein: CASRSRLAGVETQYF

D gene: .
CDR3 length: 16
V gene: TRBV5-1
clone size: .
J gene: TRBJ2-2
CDR3 DNA: TGCGCCAGCAGCTTGGGGGTAGCGGTGAACACCGGGGAGCTGTTTTTT
CDR3 protein: CASSLGVAVNTGELFF

D gene: .
CDR3 length: 14
V gene: TRBV7-2
clone size: .
J gene: TRBJ2-3
CDR3 DNA: TGTGCCAGCAGCCCTGTTGGATACACAGATACGCAGTATTTT
CDR3 protein: CASSPVGYTDTQYF

D gene: TRBD2
CDR3 length: 15
V gene: TRBV19
clone size: .
J gene: TRBJ2-1
CDR3 DNA: TGTGCCAGTAGTATAGGGACTAGCCGTTATGCTGAGCAGTTCTTC
CDR3 protein: CASSIGTSRYAEQFF

D gene: TRBD1
CDR3 length: 15
V gene: TRBV6-6
clone size: .
J gene: TRBJ1-4
CDR3 DNA: TGTGCCAGCAGTTCCTTAAGACAGGGCGGTGAAAAACTGTTTTTT
CDR3 protein: CASSSLRQGGEKLFF

D gene: .
CDR3 length: 13
V gene: TRBV7-8
clone size: .
J gene: TRBJ2-5
CDR3 DNA: TGTGCCAGCAGCTTAGCTCTTCTGGAGACCCAGTACTTC
CDR3 protein: CASSLALLETQYF

D gene: TRBD1
CDR3 length: 17
V gene: TRBV6-4
clone size: .
J gene: TRBJ2-3
CDR3 DNA: TGTGCCAGCAGTGACTCAGGACAGGCTTTCCTCACAGATACGCAGTATTTT
CDR3 protein: CASSDSGQAFLTDTQYF

D gene: TRBD1
CDR3 length: 14
V gene: TRBV2
clone size: .
J gene: TRBJ1-1
CDR3 DNA: TGTGCCAGCAGCCTCTTAACAGGGGACACTGAAGCTTTCTTT
CDR3 protein: CASSLLTGDTEAFF

D gene: TRBD1
CDR3 length: 13
V gene: TRBV29-1
clone size: .
J gene: TRBJ1-1
CDR3 DNA: TGCAGCGCTAGACAGGGGAGGAACACTGAAGCTTTCTTT
CDR3 protein: CSARQGRNTEAFF

D gene: .
CDR3 length: 12
V gene: TRBV5-6
clone size: .
J gene: TRBJ2-1
CDR3 DNA: TGTGCCAGCAGCTTGGCGAGGCATGAGCAGTTCTTC
CDR3 protein: CASSLARHEQFF

D gene: .
CDR3 length: 15
V gene: TRBV6-5
clone size: .
J gene: TRBJ2-7
CDR3 DNA: TGTGCCAGCAGCCCCCTTGGTGTGATGGAGGGCGAGCAGTACTTC
CDR3 protein: CASSPLGVMEGEQYF

D gene: .
CDR3 length: 15
V gene: TRBV30
clone size: .
J gene: TRBJ1-5
CDR3 DNA: TGTGCCTGGGCGGGGGCAGACCCTAGCAATCAGCCCCAGCATTTT
CDR3 protein: CAWAGADPSNQPQHF

D gene: .
CDR3 length: 13
V gene: TRBV19
clone size: .
J gene: TRBJ1-3
CDR3 DNA: TGTGCCAGTACCTCACACCTCGGGAACACCATATATTTT
CDR3 protein: CASTSHLGNTIYF

D gene: .
CDR3 length: 14
V gene: TRBV5-4
clone size: .
J gene: TRBJ2-7
CDR3 DNA: TGTGCCAGCAGCCTCGAAGGCGCCTACTACGAGCAGTACTTC
CDR3 protein: CASSLEGAYYEQYF

D gene: .
CDR3 length: 14
V gene: TRBV7-9
clone size: .
J gene: TRBJ2-5
CDR3 DNA: TGTGCCAGCAGCTTGGCGGGATCTCAAGAGACCCAGTACTTC
CDR3 protein: CASSLAGSQETQYF